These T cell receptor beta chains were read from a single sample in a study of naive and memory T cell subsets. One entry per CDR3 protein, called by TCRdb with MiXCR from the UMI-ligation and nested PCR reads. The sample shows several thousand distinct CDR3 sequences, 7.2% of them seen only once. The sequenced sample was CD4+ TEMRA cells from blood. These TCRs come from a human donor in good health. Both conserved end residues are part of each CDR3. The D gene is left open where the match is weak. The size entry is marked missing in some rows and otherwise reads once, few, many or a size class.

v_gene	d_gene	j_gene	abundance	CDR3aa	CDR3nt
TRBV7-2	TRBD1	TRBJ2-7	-	CASSPQTRDSAEQYF	TGTGCCAGCAGCCCCCAGACTCGGGACAGCGCCGAGCAGTACTTC
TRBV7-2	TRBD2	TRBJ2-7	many	CASSSPTSGRWYGYYEQYF	TGTGCCAGCAGCTCGCCAACTAGCGGGAGATGGTACGGCTACTACGAGCAGTACTTC
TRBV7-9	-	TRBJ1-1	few	CASSFISEAFF	TGTGCCAGCAGCTTTATAAGTGAAGCTTTCTTT
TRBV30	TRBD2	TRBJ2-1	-	CASHVVNSGMGNEQFF	TGTGCCTCCCACGTTGTTAATAGCGGGATGGGCAATGAGCAGTTCTTC
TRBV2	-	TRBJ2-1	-	CASSVGFSSYNEQFF	TGTGCCAGCAGTGTTGGTTTCAGCTCCTACAATGAGCAGTTCTTC
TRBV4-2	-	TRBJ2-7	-	CASSQAISVYEQYF	TGTGCCAGCAGCCAAGCCATTTCCGTTTACGAGCAGTACTTC
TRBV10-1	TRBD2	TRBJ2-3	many	CASSEGDYSTDTQYF	TGCGCCAGCAGTGAAGGGGACTACTCCACAGATACGCAGTATTTT
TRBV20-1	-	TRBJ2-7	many	CSAIGRGGHGGYEQYF	TGCAGTGCTATCGGTAGGGGAGGACACGGAGGCTACGAGCAGTACTTC
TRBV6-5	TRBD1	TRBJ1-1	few	CASSYCSGGTEAFF	TGTGCCAGCAGTTACTGTTCAGGGGGCACTGAAGCTTTCTTT
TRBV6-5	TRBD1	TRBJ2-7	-	CASSYSILGPGQGTYEQYF	TGTGCCAGCAGTTACTCGATATTAGGGCCTGGACAGGGGACCTACGAGCAGTACTTC
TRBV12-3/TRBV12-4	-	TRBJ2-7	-	CASSLFSLRVGTYEQYF	TGTGCCAGCAGTTTATTTTCGTTGAGGGTCGGAACCTACGAGCAGTACTTC
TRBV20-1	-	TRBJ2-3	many	CSAGTRAHFYTDTQYF	TGCAGTGCTGGCACCCGGGCCCACTTTTACACAGATACGCAGTATTTT
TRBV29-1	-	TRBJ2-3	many	CSVDPSWSTDTQYF	TGCAGCGTTGACCCTAGCTGGAGCACAGATACGCAGTATTTT
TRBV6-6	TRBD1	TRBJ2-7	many	CASSRRGQGASYEQYF	TGTGCCAGCAGCAGACGGGGACAGGGGGCATCGTACGAGCAGTACTTC
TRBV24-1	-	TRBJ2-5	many	CATSENGEKYQETQYF	TGTGCCACCAGTGAGAATGGTGAGAAGTACCAAGAGACCCAGTACTTC
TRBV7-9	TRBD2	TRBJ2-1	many	CASPSGKSYNEQFF	TGTGCCAGCCCTAGCGGGAAGAGTTACAATGAGCAGTTCTTC
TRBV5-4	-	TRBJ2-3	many	CASSLDGSTDTQYF	TGTGCCAGCAGCTTGGACGGGAGCACAGATACGCAGTATTTT
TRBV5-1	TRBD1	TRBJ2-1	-	CASSLEGALNEQFF	TGCGCCAGCAGCTTGGAGGGGGCTCTTAATGAGCAGTTCTTC
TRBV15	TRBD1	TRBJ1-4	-	CATSRPGTGGEKLFF	TGTGCCACCAGCAGACCCGGGACAGGGGGTGAAAAACTGTTTTTT
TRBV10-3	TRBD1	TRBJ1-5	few	CASRDRLNQPQHF	TGTGCCAGTCGGGACAGACTCAATCAGCCCCAGCATTTT
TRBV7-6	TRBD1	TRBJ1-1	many	CASSPRPQGASNTEAFF	TGTGCCAGCAGCCCTCGCCCGCAGGGGGCATCGAACACTGAAGCTTTCTTT
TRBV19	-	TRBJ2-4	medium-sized	CASSDSRKNIQYF	TGTGCCAGTAGCGACAGTAGGAAAAACATTCAGTACTTC
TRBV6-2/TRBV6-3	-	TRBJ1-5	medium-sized	CASSYNPGGSSNQPQHF	TGTGCCAGCAGTTACAATCCTGGAGGTTCAAGCAATCAGCCCCAGCATTTT
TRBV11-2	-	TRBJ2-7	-	CASSTPRSYEQYF	TGTGCCAGCAGCACCCCGCGTAGCTACGAGCAGTACTTC
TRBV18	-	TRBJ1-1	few	CASSTGENTEAFF	TGTGCCAGCTCAACGGGGGAGAACACTGAAGCTTTCTTT
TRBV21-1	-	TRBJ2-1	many	CASSRAWSPGTDEQFF	TGTGCCAGCAGCAGAGCTTGGAGCCCGGGTACCGATGAGCAGTTCTTC
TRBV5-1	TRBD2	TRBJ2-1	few	CASSHPPPSGPSSYNEQFF	TGCGCCAGCAGCCACCCCCCGCCTAGCGGGCCCAGCTCCTACAATGAGCAGTTCTTC
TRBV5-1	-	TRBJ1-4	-	CASSLGRGASEKLFF	TGCGCCAGCAGCTTGGGACGGGGCGCTTCTGAAAAACTGTTTTTT
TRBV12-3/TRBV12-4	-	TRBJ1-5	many	CASSLGSLQPQHF	TGTGCCAGCAGTTTGGGGAGTTTACAGCCCCAGCATTTT
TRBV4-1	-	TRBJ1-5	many	CASSQHRGPNQPQHF	TGCGCCAGCAGCCAACATCGGGGCCCCAATCAGCCCCAGCATTTT
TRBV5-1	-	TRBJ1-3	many	CASSPGDTRNTIYF	TGCGCCAGCTCCCCAGGGGACACAAGAAACACCATATATTTT
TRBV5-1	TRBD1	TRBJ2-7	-	CASSLGGDRVESQYF	TGCGCCAGCAGCTTGGGAGGGGACAGGGTCGAGTCGCAGTACTTC
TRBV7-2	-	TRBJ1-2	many	CASSLVGTGVNYGYTF	TGTGCCAGCAGCTTAGTGGGCACAGGAGTGAACTATGGCTACACCTTC
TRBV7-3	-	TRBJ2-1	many	CASSESSYNEQFF	TGTGCCAGTTCGGAAAGCTCCTACAATGAGCAGTTCTTC
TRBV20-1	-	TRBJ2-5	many	CSEIDRTATQYF	TGCAGTGAAATCGACAGGACCGCGACCCAGTACTTC
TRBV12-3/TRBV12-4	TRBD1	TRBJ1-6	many	CASSPLGTVNSPLHF	TGTGCCAGCAGTCCACTCGGGACAGTCAATTCACCCCTCCACTTT
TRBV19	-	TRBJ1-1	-	CASSRTDSRVAFF	TGTGCCAGTAGCCGGACGGACAGCCGTGTAGCTTTCTTT
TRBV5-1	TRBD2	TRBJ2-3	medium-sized	CASSSGLAGGRATDTQYF	TGCGCCAGCAGCTCGGGACTAGCGGGAGGAAGGGCCACAGATACGCAGTATTTT
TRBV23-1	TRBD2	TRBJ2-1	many	CASSIAGGSLNNEQFF	TGCGCCAGCAGTATAGCGGGAGGGTCCCTTAACAATGAGCAGTTCTTC
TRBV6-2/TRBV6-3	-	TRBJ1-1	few	CASSYSQWNTEAFF	TGTGCCAGCAGTTACAGCCAGTGGAACACTGAAGCTTTCTTT
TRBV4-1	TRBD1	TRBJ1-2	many	CASSGWDRMENGYTF	TGCGCCAGCAGCGGTTGGGACAGAATGGAGAATGGCTACACCTTC
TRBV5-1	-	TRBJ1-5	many	CASSPGGEDQPQHF	TGCGCCAGCAGCCCGGGGGGGGAGGATCAGCCCCAGCATTTT
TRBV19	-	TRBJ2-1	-	CASIQDPAGTEQFF	TGTGCCAGTATACAGGACCCGGCGGGGACTGAGCAGTTCTTC
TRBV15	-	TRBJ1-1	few	CATSRGGGRRTEAFF	TGTGCCACCAGCAGAGGAGGGGGGCGGAGGACTGAAGCTTTCTTT
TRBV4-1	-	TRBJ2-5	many	CASRRAVQETQYF	TGCGCCAGCAGGAGGGCGGTACAAGAGACCCAGTACTTC
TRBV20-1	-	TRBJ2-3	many	CSARENADTQYF	TGCAGTGCTAGAGAAAATGCTGATACGCAGTATTTT
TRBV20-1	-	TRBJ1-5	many	CSASRTGLNQPQHF	TGCAGTGCTAGCCGGACGGGGCTTAATCAGCCCCAGCATTTT
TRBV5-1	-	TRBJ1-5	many	CASSLNSNQPQHF	TGCGCCAGCAGCTTGAATAGCAATCAGCCCCAGCATTTT
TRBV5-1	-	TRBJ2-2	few	CASQDWTNTGELFF	TGCGCCAGCCAGGACTGGACGAACACCGGGGAGCTGTTTTTT
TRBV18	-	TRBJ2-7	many	CASSAQEDEQYF	TGTGCCAGCTCAGCTCAGGAAGACGAGCAGTACTTC
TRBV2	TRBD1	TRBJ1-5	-	CASSRDRTYSNQPQHF	TGTGCCAGCAGTCGGGACAGGACCTATAGCAATCAGCCCCAGCATTTT
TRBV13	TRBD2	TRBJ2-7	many	CASSVSGIDDYEQYF	TGTGCCAGCAGCGTTAGCGGGATTGACGACTACGAGCAGTACTTC